This T cell receptor (beta chain) was documented in a study of CD8+ T cells in alopecia areata. The V and J ends lost 2 bases and 7 bases respectively, with 17 bases between them. CDR1 and CDR2 from the germline V gene are MNHEY and SVGAGI. CDR3 length: 15 residues. Indicated treatment: oral pan-JAK inhibitor, 5-10 mg twice daily. In each case, RNA was isolated and then reverse transcribed into cDNA as the sequencing template. Profiling relied on immunoSEQ multiplex PCR, and the TCRdb table lists in-frame clones only, not all of them. This sample has over 150,000 clones, with 50% to 60% found just once.

The sequencing here drew on CD4+ T cells sorted from blood, taken at week 4, from a patient treated with tofacitinib. This receptor was taken from a human donor with alopecia areata. This chain joins TRBV6-5 and TRBJ2-5; TRBD1 might be the D (5 bases). The CDR3 DNA reads TGTGCCAGCAGTTACGGGTTGGAGACAGTTGGGACCCAGTACTTC. The encoded protein is CASSYGLETVGTQYF.